This TCR beta chain was sequenced in a study of T-cell memory formation after mild COVID-19. CDR3 size: 13 residues. The germline gives CDR1 SEHNR, CDR2 FQNEAQ (reference sequence). V was pared by 5 bases and J by 8 bases, with 15 bases between. This clonotype showed up just a few times. Its antigen remains unidentified. Constant-segment primers served in 5'RACE that generated TCR alpha and TCR beta cDNA libraries bearing sample barcodes and UMIs. One entry per CDR3 protein, called by TCRdb with MiXCR from the 5' RACE reads. Among some 86,000 distinct CDR3 sequences listed, around 25% were seen once. Broader study findings: Second-wave clones reaching peak frequency on day 37 lacked confirmed SARS-CoV-2 specificity.

The source of this sequence is a man between 18 and 29 years old who had mild COVID-19 (a few samples of this study predate the infection). Cell type and time point are not known. J is TRBJ1-2 and V is TRBV7-9, with no clear D. The source material was PBMCs or a T cell subset sorted from them (not recorded which). CDR3 DNA: TGTGCCAGCAGCCAGTGGGCAGTCCAGGGCTACACCTTC. Its protein product is CASSQWAVQGYTF.